There are many counts of the clone carrying this TCR beta chain. As yet, its antigen is unknown. This record belongs to a study of regulatory T cells in long-lasting Graves disease. The study's findings and limits: New patients shared around 920 public clonotypes, fewer than the approximately 2,500 shared by persistent patients.

The sample's time point: newly diagnosed GD, antithyroid drugs for less than 3 months. Preparation of the TCR library used RNA extracted from PBMCs. Patients hailed from an endocrinology department in Xi'an, China. The TCR beta library used iRepertoire HTBI primers with Arm-PCR amplification of CDR3. One entry per CDR3 protein, called by TCRdb with MiXCR from the multiplex PCR reads. The top ten clones hold 16% of a sample with 400,000 to 500,000 distinct CDR3 sequences, 15% of them seen once. Another study also made use of these data, one on T cells in Graves' hyperthyroidism and ophthalmopathy.

Sample: peripheral blood mononuclear cells (PBMCs), taken at new diagnosis, from a patient treated with antithyroid drugs. This TCR derives from a woman aged 25-40 years with Graves disease.

CDR3 sequence: CASSLLRGGYNEQFF. The CDR3 region has the DNA TGCGCCAGCAGCTTATTGCGGGGGGGCTACAATGAGCAGTTCTTC. The gene calls are TRBV5-1 and TRBJ2-1; 9 bases are a match to TRBD2. The germline gives CDR1 SGHRS, CDR2 YFSETQ. J gave up 3 bases and V 2 bases, and 3 bases lay outside the gene matches. The CDR3 is made up of 15 amino acids.